Listed below are T cell receptor beta chains from one sample, sequenced in a study of Graves' ophthalmopathy and Graves' hyperthyroidism. Via MiXCR, TCRdb re-called the multiplex PCR reads, giving one row per CDR3 protein. The sample records roughly 420,000 distinct CDR3 sequences, around a fifth being singletons. What was sequenced was peripheral blood. The receptors stem from a woman aged 18-29 years with stable Graves' hyperthyroidism. CDR3s include the opening cysteine and the closing phenylalanine or tryptophan. D genes are given only for firm matches. Clone size is shown for a subset of rows, as once, few, many or a class of expanded clone.

cdr3_aa,cdr3_nt,clone_size,j_call,cdr3_length,v_call,d_call
CASSLQGTGKETQYF,TGTGCCAGCAGTTTGCAGGGGACTGGAAAAGAGACCCAGTACTTC,.,TRBJ2-5,15,TRBV12-3/TRBV12-4,.
CASSTSGTDNYGYTF,TGTGCCAGCAGCACTTCCGGGACGGACAACTATGGCTACACCTTC,.,TRBJ1-2,15,TRBV9,.
CASSEAPLAGSTDTQYF,TGTGCCAGCAGTGAAGCGCCGCTAGCGGGAAGCACAGATACGCAGTATTTT,many,TRBJ2-3,17,TRBV6-1,TRBD2
CASSTPGGSETQYF,TGCGCCAGCAGCACCCCTGGGGGTTCAGAGACCCAGTACTTC,.,TRBJ2-5,14,TRBV5-1,.
CSAPLAGEQYF,TGCAGTGCCCCACTAGCTGGTGAGCAGTACTTC,many,TRBJ2-7,11,TRBV20-1,.
CASTERPPYEQYF,TGTGCCAGCACCGAGAGGCCCCCCTACGAGCAGTACTTC,many,TRBJ2-7,13,TRBV12-3/TRBV12-4,.
CASSGYGEDEQYF,TGTGCCAGCAGTGGGTACGGCGAGGACGAGCAGTACTTC,many,TRBJ2-7,13,TRBV27,.
CASSFYSGAYEQYF,TGTGCCAGCAGCTTTTATAGCGGCGCCTACGAGCAGTACTTC,.,TRBJ2-7,14,TRBV7-2,.
CAWSTGLPYEQYF,TGTGCCTGGAGTACGGGACTTCCCTACGAGCAGTACTTC,many,TRBJ2-7,13,TRBV30,.
CASSQAVGAGNTIYF,TGTGCCAGCAGCCAAGCGGTGGGGGCTGGAAACACCATATATTTT,.,TRBJ1-3,15,TRBV7-7,.
CASEQGRGQPQHF,TGTGCCAGTGAACAGGGGAGGGGTCAGCCCCAGCATTTT,many,TRBJ1-5,13,TRBV28,TRBD1
CSVCGRASETQYF,TGCAGCGTTTGCGGGAGGGCCTCAGAGACCCAGTACTTC,many,TRBJ2-5,13,TRBV29-1,TRBD2
CASSLDLGVYGYTF,TGTGCCAGCAGCTTAGATCTGGGGGTTTATGGCTACACCTTC,many,TRBJ1-2,14,TRBV11-2,.
CASSQGLTSGRPYEQYF,TGCGCCAGCAGCCAAGGCTTGACTAGCGGGAGACCCTACGAGCAGTACTTC,.,TRBJ2-7,17,TRBV4-3,TRBD2
CASSQPGRILAGQTQYF,TGTGCCAGCAGCCAACCTGGGCGGATACTAGCGGGACAGACCCAGTACTTC,few,TRBJ2-5,17,TRBV3-1,TRBD2
CASLDPGGSYEQYF,TGTGCCAGCCTTGACCCAGGGGGCTCCTACGAGCAGTACTTC,many,TRBJ2-7,14,TRBV27,TRBD1
CASSSDTEGNQPQHF,TGTGCCAGCAGCTCTGACACTGAAGGCAATCAGCCCCAGCATTTT,many,TRBJ1-5,15,TRBV28,.
CATSDFGKETQYF,TGTGCCACCAGTGATTTTGGGAAAGAGACCCAGTACTTC,once,TRBJ2-5,13,TRBV24-1,.
CASSPDSSYEQYF,TGTGCCAGCAGCCCTGACAGTTCCTACGAGCAGTACTTC,many,TRBJ2-7,13,TRBV12-3/TRBV12-4,.
CATSEAWDQKNIQYF,TGTGCCACCAGTGAAGCCTGGGACCAGAAAAACATTCAGTACTTC,few,TRBJ2-4,15,TRBV24-1,.
CATSGQSSGANVLTF,TGTGCCACCAGCGGGCAGAGCTCTGGGGCCAACGTCCTGACTTTC,.,TRBJ2-6,15,TRBV15,.
CSARPWRDPYSNQPQHF,TGCAGTGCTAGACCCTGGAGGGATCCATATAGCAATCAGCCCCAGCATTTT,many,TRBJ1-5,17,TRBV20-1,.
CASSQVDGTQYF,TGTGCCAGCAGCCAAGTGGACGGGACCCAGTACTTC,few,TRBJ2-5,12,TRBV14,.
CASSYMGRRAYEQYF,TGTGCCAGCAGTTACATGGGAAGGAGGGCCTACGAGCAGTACTTC,many,TRBJ2-7,15,TRBV6-5,.
CASSPSRGSASYEQYF,TGTGCCAGCAGTCCCTCCCGGGGGTCCGCCTCCTACGAGCAGTACTTC,.,TRBJ2-7,16,TRBV28,.
CASSLTRAGSGANVLTF,TGTGCCAGCAGCTTGACACGGGCGGGCTCTGGGGCCAACGTCCTGACTTTC,many,TRBJ2-6,17,TRBV14,.
CASRSGVPYGYTF,TGTGCCAGTCGCTCGGGGGTTCCCTATGGCTACACCTTC,.,TRBJ1-2,13,TRBV11-2,.
CASSYSRDGQYGYTF,TGTGCCAGCAGTTATTCGAGGGACGGGCAATATGGCTACACCTTC,few,TRBJ1-2,15,TRBV6-5,.
CASSARVHFSYEQYF,TGTGCCAGCAGTGCCCGGGTCCACTTCTCCTACGAGCAGTACTTC,many,TRBJ2-7,15,TRBV2,.